These 19 T cell receptor beta chains were all obtained from the same sample, sequenced in a study of blood T cells in healthy people across ages. PCR was performed a second time for about 7 to 12 cycles using a sample-barcoded 5' primer and a J-beta primer mix. One entry per CDR3 protein, called by TCRdb with MiXCR from the 5' RACE reads. The sample records over a million distinct CDR3 sequences, 35% to 45% being singletons. Sequencing was carried out using blood. Receptors were obtained from a woman aged 18-29 years in good health.

The chain recombines TRBV4-1 with TRBJ2-1; D is ambiguous. The length of the CDR3 is 14 residues. Germline CDR1 and CDR2: MGHRA and YSYEKL. V shed 5 bases and J shed 5 bases, with 13 bases lying between them. The CDR3 sequence is CASSLHPSDNEQFF. DNA for the CDR3: TGCGCCAGCAGCTTACACCCCTCAGACAATGAGCAGTTCTTC.

The chain carries TRBV30 and TRBJ2-1; D not certain. V shed 2 bases and J shed 7 bases, with 9 bases lying between them. The CDR3 consists of 12 residues. Germline V gene data show CDR1 as GTSNPN and CDR2 as SVGIG (reference sequence). In DNA form, the CDR3 reads TGTGCCTGGAGTTTCATTAGGAATGAGCAGTTCTTC. Its protein is CAWSFIRNEQFF.

This clonotype occurred a few times. This chain uses TRBV10-3 with TRBJ2-1, with 9 nucleotides matching TRBD2. CDR3 length: 17 amino acids. After removal of 0 bases from V and 2 bases from J, the junction contained 5 bases not matched to a gene. Per germline, CDR1 ENHRY and CDR2 SYGVKD. CDR3 amino acids: CAISESAAGGTYNEQFF. The CDR3 DNA reads TGTGCCATCAGTGAGTCCGCAGCGGGGGGAACCTACAATGAGCAGTTCTTC.

This chain uses TRBV25-1 with TRBJ1-2; 7 positions agree with TRBD1. This CDR3 contains 17 residues. With V trimmed by 0 bases and J by 0 bases, 7 bases remained unmatched. Germline CDR1 and CDR2: MGHDK and SYGVNS. The CDR3 DNA sequence: TGTGCCAGCAGTGAATATTTCGGGACAGACCCTAACTATGGCTACACCTTC. Its protein is CASSEYFGTDPNYGYTF.

The rearrangement uses TRBV6-5 and TRBJ1-2; D is uncertain. The CDR3 loop spans 13 amino acids. Trimming stripped 3 bases from V and 7 bases from J, with 12 bases between. Germline-derived CDR1 and CDR2 are MNHEY and SVGAGI. As DNA, the CDR3 is TGTGCCAGCAGTTATCCTGACAAATCTGGCTACACCTTC. Translating it yields CASSYPDKSGYTF.

In this sample, this clonotype turned up a few times. The genes are TRBV29-1 and TRBJ2-3; D possibly corresponds to TRBD1 (6 bases). From germline, CDR1 is SQVTM and CDR2 ANQGSEA. CDR3 length equals 14 residues. V lost 4 bases to trimming and J lost 1 base, with 12 bases between them. CDR3 in DNA: TGCAGCGTTGGGACAGCCATCCGCACAGATACGCAGTATTTT. It encodes CSVGTAIRTDTQYF.

V gene TRBV19 combines with J gene TRBJ2-3, with 14 bases fitting TRBD2. In germline, CDR1 is LNHDA, CDR2 SQIVND (reference sequence). The CDR3 runs to 16 residues. Trimming at V came to 6 bases and at J to 10 bases, leaving 12 bases not matched to a gene. This CDR3 reads CASSPTGLAGEGAQYF. The CDR3, as DNA: TGTGCCAGTAGCCCAACGGGACTAGCGGGAGAGGGAGCGCAGTATTTT.

The rearrangement uses TRBV7-2 and TRBJ2-5, with D possibly TRBD2 on 7 matching bases. This CDR3 is built from 14 residues. Trimming took 9 bases from V and 1 from J, leaving 15 bases between them. The germline CDR1 and CDR2 sequences are SGHTA and FQGNSA. CDR3 sequence: CASGKGGAQETQYF. In DNA form, the CDR3 reads TGTGCCAGTGGAAAAGGGGGGGCCCAAGAGACCCAGTACTTC.

CDR3 in amino acids: CSANRGRAVPDTQYF. The CDR3 DNA reads as TGCAGTGCGAACAGAGGACGAGCAGTCCCAGATACGCAGTATTTT. This sequence joins TRBV20-1 and TRBJ2-3; unclear D gene. CDR3 length: 15 amino acids. Germline assignment: CDR1 DFQATT and CDR2 SNEGSKA (reference sequence). The V end was cut by 6 bases, the J end by 4 bases, with 20 bases between.

This rearrangement joins TRBV25-1 to TRBJ2-5; perhaps D is TRBD1 or TRBD2 (5 bases each). Trimming took off 8 bases at V and 0 bases at J, with 13 bases between the two ends. The CDR3 length is 14 residues. Germline V gene lookup returns CDR1 MGHDK and CDR2 SYGVNS. For the CDR3, the DNA is TGTGCCAGCTCGCCACTAGGGGACCAAGAGACCCAGTACTTC. Its translation is CASSPLGDQETQYF.

This clonotype was found a few times. This chain joins TRBV4-1 and TRBJ2-7, with D possibly being TRBD2 (6 bases). Between the trimmed V and J ends, which lost 1 base and 2 bases, there was a span of 9 bases. Germline V gives CDR1 MGHRA, CDR2 YSYEKL. The CDR3 sequence is 14 residues long. CDR3 amino acids: CASSQAGVTYEQYF. CDR3 in DNA: TGCGCCAGCAGCCAAGCGGGGGTGACCTACGAGCAGTACTTC.

The chain joins TRBV20-1 to TRBJ2-5, with a tentative D call TRBD2 (6 bases). This CDR3 has 14 residues. Germline CDR1 reads DFQATT; CDR2 reads SNEGSKA (reference sequence). The germline V and J ends were trimmed by 6 bases and 11 bases, with 25 bases remaining between them. The CDR3 region is CSATRSGSLGEQYF. The CDR3 DNA reads as TGCAGTGCCACCCGTAGCGGATCCCTTGGGGAGCAGTACTTC.

The chain employs TRBV30 and TRBJ2-7; tentatively, D is TRBD2 (5 bases). Deletions cut 3 bases from V and 4 bases from J, with 13 bases between. In germline, CDR1 is GTSNPN, CDR2 SVGIG (reference sequence). The CDR3 runs 13 residues. CDR3 residues: CAWRGRDLYEQYF. The CDR3 nucleotides read TGTGCCTGGAGGGGCCGGGATCTTTACGAGCAGTACTTC.

V is TRBV4-2 and J is TRBJ1-6, with D tentatively TRBD1 (5 bases). Germline V gene lookup returns CDR1 LGHNA and CDR2 YNFKEQ. CDR3 length: 13 amino acids. Trimming pared 6 bases from V and 7 bases from J, leaving 10 bases between. CDR3 in amino acids: CASRSTDNSPLHF. The CDR3 nucleotides are TGTGCCAGCAGGTCGACAGACAATTCACCCCTCCACTTT.

The chain is built from TRBV10-2 and TRBJ2-1, with 13 nucleotides matching TRBD2. This CDR3 has 16 amino acids. The V gene's germline CDR1 is WSHSY and CDR2 SAAADI. The V and J ends lost 3 bases and 4 bases, in that order; junction bases with no gene match: 3. CDR3 DNA sequence: TGCGCCAGCAGTGATTGGGGACTAGCGGGATACAATGAGCAGTTCTTC. Protein: CASSDWGLAGYNEQFF.

This chain's CDR3 is CASSPDGRLYNEQFF. As DNA, the CDR3 is TGTGCCAGCAGCCCGGACGGCCGCCTCTACAATGAGCAGTTCTTC. V gene TRBV7-2 combines with J gene TRBJ2-1, with D uncertain. CDR1 is SGHTA, CDR2 FQGNSA, per germline. Trimming stripped 5 bases from V and 3 bases from J, with 14 bases between. The CDR3 spans 15 residues.

J is TRBJ1-2 and V is TRBV20-1; D is unresolved. CDR1 DFQATT and CDR2 SNEGSKA come from the germline V gene (reference sequence). Trimming left V 3 bases short and J 2 bases short, with 4 bases between. The CDR3 covers 11 residues. The CDR3 DNA reads TGCAGTGCTAGTCCCAACTATGGCTACACCTTC. It yields the protein CSASPNYGYTF.

On this clonotype itself: Since a much larger clone is just one base distant, this may be a read error. The CDR3 DNA reads as TGTGCCAGCAGCCCCCGGGACAGTCGAGGGTATGGCTACACCTTC. Translation: CASSPRDSRGYGYTF. J is TRBJ1-2 and V is TRBV9; 7 bases align to TRBD1. Per germline, CDR1 SGDLS and CDR2 YYNGEE. Trimming at V came to 4 bases and at J to 5 bases, leaving 11 bases not matched to a gene. This CDR3 has 15 amino acids.

Comments on this clonotype: Possible read error: a much larger clone is one base away. The chain recombines TRBV29-1 with TRBJ2-5, with 12 bases fitting TRBD2. The length of the CDR3 is 14 residues. Germline loops: CDR1 SQVTM, CDR2 ANQGSEA. The ends lost 7 bases at V and 11 bases at J; junction bases unmatched: 14. This chain's CDR3 is CSGTTSGGVDEQYF. The CDR3 DNA reads TGCAGCGGGACGACTAGCGGGGGAGTAGATGAGCAGTACTTC.